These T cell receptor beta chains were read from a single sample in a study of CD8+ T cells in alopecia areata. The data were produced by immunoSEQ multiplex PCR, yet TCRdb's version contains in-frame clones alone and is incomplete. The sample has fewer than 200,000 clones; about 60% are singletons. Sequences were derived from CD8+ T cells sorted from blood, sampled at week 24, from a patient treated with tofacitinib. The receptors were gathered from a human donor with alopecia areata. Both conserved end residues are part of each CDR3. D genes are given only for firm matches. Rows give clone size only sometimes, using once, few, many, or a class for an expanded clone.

TGTGCCAGCAGCTTATGGGGGGGCCCGAATCAGCCCCAGCATTTT | CASSLWGGPNQPQHF | . | 15 | . | TRBJ1-5 | TRBV11-2
TGTGCCACCAGCAGTGAGACAGCCGAAGCTTTCTTT | CATSSETAEAFF | . | 12 | . | TRBJ1-1 | TRBV15
TGTGCCAGCAGTGAAGGACTAGCGGGGCTTAGCACAGATACGCAGTATTTT | CASSEGLAGLSTDTQYF | TRBD2 | 17 | . | TRBJ2-3 | TRBV2
TGCGCCAGCAGCTTGGTAGGGGCCACTGAAGCTTTCTTT | CASSLVGATEAFF | . | 13 | . | TRBJ1-1 | TRBV5-1
TGTGCCTGGAGTGTAAAAATTAATTCACCCCTCCACTTT | CAWSVKINSPLHF | . | 13 | . | TRBJ1-6 | TRBV30
TGTGCCAGCAGCCACGGGACAGTAAACACCGGGGAGCTGTTTTTT | CASSHGTVNTGELFF | TRBD1 | 15 | few | TRBJ2-2 | TRBV5-6
TGTGCCAGCAGCTTCCCAGGGGGATCCTACGAGCAGTACTTC | CASSFPGGSYEQYF | TRBD1 | 14 | . | TRBJ2-7 | TRBV5-6
TGTGCCATCAGTGAGCCTAGCGGGGGGGCCTCTAACGAGCAGTACTTC | CAISEPSGGASNEQYF | TRBD2 | 16 | . | TRBJ2-7 | TRBV10-3
TGTGCCAGCAGCCAAATCCTACCCCGTACGGCTTTCTTT | CASSQILPRTAFF | . | 13 | . | TRBJ1-1 | TRBV7-2
TGTGCCAGCAGTGTGCCCGGGACTATAACAACAGATACGCAGTATTTT | CASSVPGTITTDTQYF | TRBD2 | 16 | . | TRBJ2-3 | TRBV2
TGTGCCAGCAGTCCACCACTAGCGGGGGCTAAAAACATTCAGTACTTC | CASSPPLAGAKNIQYF | TRBD2 | 16 | once | TRBJ2-4 | TRBV11-2
TGTGCCAGCAGTTTGGCGTCCCCTGCCTACGAGCAGTACTTC | CASSLASPAYEQYF | . | 14 | once | TRBJ2-7 | TRBV27
TGTGCCAGCAGCCTGACAGGGGCCGGAGAGACCCAGTACTTC | CASSLTGAGETQYF | TRBD1 | 14 | . | TRBJ2-5 | TRBV13
TGTGCCAGCAGCTTGGGCCGGGGGACCCAGTACTTC | CASSLGRGTQYF | . | 12 | . | TRBJ2-5 | TRBV5-6
TGCAGCGTTGAAGGGGGTGGGGACACTGAAGCTTTCTTT | CSVEGGGDTEAFF | . | 13 | . | TRBJ1-1 | TRBV29-1
TGTGCCAGCAGCCCCCCGGGAGAAGACGAGCAGTACTTC | CASSPPGEDEQYF | . | 13 | . | TRBJ2-7 | TRBV13
TGTGCCAGCAGCTTAGGTGGACAGGGGTTTGGGAGTGAGCAGTTCTTC | CASSLGGQGFGSEQFF | TRBD1 | 16 | few | TRBJ2-1 | TRBV7-6
TGTGCCATCCAGGACTCTTTAAACATTCAGTACTTC | CAIQDSLNIQYF | . | 12 | once | TRBJ2-4 | TRBV2
TGTGCCAGCAGCCAACCTCCCGGACAAGGGTCCGGGGCCAACGTCCTGACTTTC | CASSQPPGQGSGANVLTF | . | 18 | . | TRBJ2-6 | TRBV4-2
TGCAGCGGGGAGCGGCTTCGGGACGAGCAGTACTTC | CSGERLRDEQYF | . | 12 | . | TRBJ2-7 | TRBV29-1
TGTGCCAGCAGTTCCGGGACAGGGACCCTCTATGGCTACACCTTC | CASSSGTGTLYGYTF | TRBD1 | 15 | . | TRBJ1-2 | TRBV7-9
TGTGCCACCAGCAGAGACAGGAGCCTCTCCTACGAGCAGTACTTC | CATSRDRSLSYEQYF | . | 15 | . | TRBJ2-7 | TRBV15
TGTGCCTGGTCCAGAAACACTGAAGCTTTCTTT | CAWSRNTEAFF | . | 11 | . | TRBJ1-1 | TRBV30
TGTGCCAGCAGTTCCCAACAGGGAACCGGGGAGCTGTTTTTT | CASSSQQGTGELFF | . | 14 | . | TRBJ2-2 | TRBV28
TGTGCCAGCAGTCTCAGGGAGACCCAGTACTTC | CASSLRETQYF | . | 11 | . | TRBJ2-5 | TRBV6-6
TGCGCCAGCACACAAGGAAGCAATCAGCCCCAGCATTTT | CASTQGSNQPQHF | . | 13 | few | TRBJ1-5 | TRBV10-3
TGTGCCAGCAGTTCGGCGCCAACATCGGGAAAACTGTTTTTT | CASSSAPTSGKLFF | . | 14 | . | TRBJ1-4 | TRBV6-5
TGTGCCAGCAGCTTGGGCAGGGCCATCAATCAGCCCCAGCATTTT | CASSLGRAINQPQHF | . | 15 | . | TRBJ1-5 | TRBV13
TGTGCCACCAGCAGAGTAGGGGGGAAAGAGACCCAGTACTTC | CATSRVGGKETQYF | . | 14 | . | TRBJ2-5 | TRBV15
TGTGCCAGCAGCTCATTGGGGGGCCGGAACAATGAGCAGTTCTTC | CASSSLGGRNNEQFF | . | 15 | . | TRBJ2-1 | TRBV11-1
TGTGCCTGGAATAGGGTACGGCAAGAGACCCAGTACTTC | CAWNRVRQETQYF | . | 13 | . | TRBJ2-5 | TRBV30
TGTGCCAGCAGCTGGCCAGGATGGGAGACCCAGTACTTC | CASSWPGWETQYF | . | 13 | . | TRBJ2-5 | TRBV6-5
TGTGCCAGCAGCTTCGGACTAGCGGGGGGCGGCTACAATGAGCAGTTCTTC | CASSFGLAGGGYNEQFF | TRBD2 | 17 | . | TRBJ2-1 | TRBV5-6
TGTGCCAGCAGCCCCCCCGGGAGTGACTACGAGCAGTACTTC | CASSPPGSDYEQYF | . | 14 | once | TRBJ2-7 | TRBV9
TGTGCCAGCAGTGATACAGGGGTAGGTCAGCCCCAGCATTTT | CASSDTGVGQPQHF | TRBD1 | 14 | . | TRBJ1-5 | TRBV6-4
TGCGCCAGCAGCTCCCAAGATGTGGTATACAATGAGCAGTTCTTC | CASSSQDVVYNEQFF | . | 15 | few | TRBJ2-1 | TRBV5-1
TGTGCCAGCAGCCCGACAGCCTCTGGAAACACCATATATTTT | CASSPTASGNTIYF | . | 14 | few | TRBJ1-3 | TRBV7-9
TGTGCCAGCAGCTTAGGAGCGGCGCAGTACTTC | CASSLGAAQYF | . | 11 | . | TRBJ2-7 | TRBV7-6
TGTGCCAGCACCGGGACGGGGGATGAGCAGTTCTTC | CASTGTGDEQFF | . | 12 | few | TRBJ2-1 | TRBV13
TGTGCCAGTAGTATGAGCCCCTCCTACGAGCAGTACTTC | CASSMSPSYEQYF | . | 13 | . | TRBJ2-7 | TRBV19
TGCGCCAGCAGCACCCCCCGGGACAGGGGGCTGAATGAGCAGTTCTTC | CASSTPRDRGLNEQFF | TRBD1 | 16 | . | TRBJ2-1 | TRBV4-1
TGCGCCAGCAGCTGGGGGACAGGGATGTTCTTC | CASSWGTGMFF | TRBD1 | 11 | . | TRBJ2-1 | TRBV5-1
TGCGCCAGCAGCCCGGACCTCCGGGAGGGAGAGACCCAGTACTTC | CASSPDLREGETQYF | TRBD2 | 15 | . | TRBJ2-5 | TRBV5-1
TGTGCCAGCAGCCTTGGGACCTTTCAGGATACGCAGTATTTT | CASSLGTFQDTQYF | . | 14 | . | TRBJ2-3 | TRBV11-2
TGTGCCTGGAGTGACCGGGACTTACTTTCACCCCTCCACTTT | CAWSDRDLLSPLHF | . | 14 | few | TRBJ1-6 | TRBV30
TGCGCCAGCAGTACCACGGATCACACCATATATTTT | CASSTTDHTIYF | . | 12 | few | TRBJ1-3 | TRBV5-1
TGTGCCTGGAGTGTACTCCACAATGAGCAGTTCTTC | CAWSVLHNEQFF | . | 12 | few | TRBJ2-1 | TRBV30
TGTGCCAGCAGCGTATCCTCCGGGGCCTACGAGCAGTACTTC | CASSVSSGAYEQYF | . | 14 | few | TRBJ2-7 | TRBV9
TGTGCCAGCAGCCCTACTAGTTGGGGGGCTGGAGAAGAGACCCAGTACTTC | CASSPTSWGAGEETQYF | . | 17 | . | TRBJ2-5 | TRBV7-8
TGTGCCTGTGGACGGAGAGAAAATGAAAAACTGTTTTTT | CACGRRENEKLFF | . | 13 | . | TRBJ1-4 | TRBV30
TGTGCCTGGGGTAGACAGAGCAATCAGCCCCAGCATTTT | CAWGRQSNQPQHF | . | 13 | once | TRBJ1-5 | TRBV30
TGTGCCAGCAGCTCGGGGGACAGGGTGATCACTGAAGCTTTCTTT | CASSSGDRVITEAFF | TRBD1 | 15 | few | TRBJ1-1 | TRBV5-6
TGCGCCAGCAGCCCTCCGCTCACGACTAGCGGGGATGAGCAGTTCTTC | CASSPPLTTSGDEQFF | TRBD2 | 16 | few | TRBJ2-1 | TRBV4-1
TGCGCCAGCAGCTTGGCCCGGCAGAGTAACTATGGCTACACCTTC | CASSLARQSNYGYTF | . | 15 | once | TRBJ1-2 | TRBV5-1
TGTGCCAGCAGCCCGGGGGGGGCATCAGAGCAGTACTTC | CASSPGGASEQYF | TRBD2 | 13 | . | TRBJ2-7 | TRBV27